The present T cell receptor (beta chain) was sequenced within a study of response to subunit inactivated influenza vaccine. Study observations and caveats: Authors proposed each seasonal influenza vaccination draws in few new T cells.

As for this clonotype: Its matching antigen is unknown.

TCRdb reprocessed the RT-PCR reads via MiXCR and lists one record per CDR3 protein. This repertoire shows 800,000 to 1,000,000 distinct CDR3 sequences, 21% found once; its top ten account for roughly 10%. CDR3 length: 14 amino acids. Trimming removed 0 bases from V and 7 bases from J, with 11 bases in between. Germline V CDR1 and CDR2: SGHRS, YFSETQ. The origin of this receptor is a man in his fifties who received an inactivated influenza vaccine. Sequenced material: PBMCs from blood, taken about 5 days after vaccination. The chain is built from TRBV5-1 and TRBJ2-1; D call uncertain. Written as DNA, the CDR3 is TGCGCCAGCAGCTTGGGTGGCTGGCGGAATGAGCAGTTCTTC. This sequence encodes CASSLGGWRNEQFF.